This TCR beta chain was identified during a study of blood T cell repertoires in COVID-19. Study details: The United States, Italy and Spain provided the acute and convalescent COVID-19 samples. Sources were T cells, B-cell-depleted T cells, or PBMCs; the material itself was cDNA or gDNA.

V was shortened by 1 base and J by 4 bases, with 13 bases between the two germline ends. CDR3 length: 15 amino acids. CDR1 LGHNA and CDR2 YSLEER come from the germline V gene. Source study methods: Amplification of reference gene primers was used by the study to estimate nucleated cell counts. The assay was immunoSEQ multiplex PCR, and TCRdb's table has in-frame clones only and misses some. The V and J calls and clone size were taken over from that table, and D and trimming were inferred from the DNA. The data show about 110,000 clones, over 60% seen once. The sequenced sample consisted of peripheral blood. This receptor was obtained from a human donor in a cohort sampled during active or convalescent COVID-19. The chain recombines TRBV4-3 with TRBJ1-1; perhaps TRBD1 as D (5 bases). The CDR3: CASSQGRYRFTEAFF. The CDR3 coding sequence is TGCGCCAGCAGCCAAGGGCGCTACAGGTTCACTGAAGCTTTCTTT.